The rows below give T cell receptor beta chains drawn from one sample of a study of blood T cell repertoires in COVID-19. Clones were read by immunoSEQ multiplex PCR, and TCRdb kept only the in-frame ones, dropping some. This table holds 290,000 or so clones, around 84% found once. Sequencing was carried out using peripheral blood. Receptor source: a man aged 65 to 85 with acute or convalescent COVID-19. CDR3s leave out the opening cysteine and the closing phenylalanine or tryptophan. A D gene is named only where the DNA matches it firmly.

j_call d_call v_call cdr3_aa
TRBJ2-7 TRBD2 TRBV28 ASSSLTSGRAPGY
TRBJ1-2 . TRBV29-1 SVYHSYGYT
TRBJ2-7 . TRBV30 AWSPGATYEQY
TRBJ2-7 . TRBV6-1 ASSDVYGARSYEQY
TRBJ2-5 TRBD2 TRBV28 ASSLAGTSRETQY
TRBJ2-2 TRBD2 TRBV5-4 ASSSPGLGGSGELF
TRBJ1-6 TRBD1 TRBV5-4 ASSFGDRVGSPLH
TRBJ1-3 TRBD1 TRBV9 ASSEGTAGNTIY
TRBJ1-4 . TRBV5-1 ASSLIGGSGEKLF
TRBJ2-5 TRBD2 TRBV19 ARAGPTQETQY
TRBJ1-2 . TRBV29-1 SVELRGGYGYT
TRBJ2-7 TRBD2 TRBV6-1 ASSDQRGVGEQY
TRBJ1-1 . TRBV18 ASSADRLNTEAF
TRBJ2-7 TRBD1 TRBV5-6 ASSFMDRGLYEQY
TRBJ2-1 TRBD1 TRBV4-1 ASTQNDWTGYNEQF
TRBJ1-6 . TRBV6-2/TRBV6-3 ASNPRGFSPLH
TRBJ1-6 . TRBV5-6 ASSPAFGSYNSPLH
TRBJ2-7 . TRBV28 ASSLWGRSYEQY
TRBJ1-1 . TRBV5-1 ASTDQDSTTEAF
TRBJ2-3 TRBD1 TRBV24-1 ATSGPGGQTDTQY